This TCR beta chain came from a study of Graves' ophthalmopathy and Graves' hyperthyroidism. Broader study findings: A 13-signature model separated ophthalmopathy from stable hyperthyroidism, around 88% sensitivity, 65% to 82% specificity.

RNA served as the template for amplifying TCR beta CDR3 regions. HTBI-primed first-round RT-PCR preceded second-round multiplex PCR. One entry per CDR3 protein results from TCRdb running MiXCR on the multiplex PCR reads. Of roughly 600,000 distinct CDR3 sequences in the sample, roughly 39% were seen once. This clonotype was seen at least ten times. Its specificity is not known. Recruitment covered hyperthyroidism patients aged 18 to 65 whose new diagnosis was of under 2 months' duration. Other autoimmune diseases, uncontrolled infections, pregnancy and lactation each led to patient exclusion. Germline values: CDR1 SEHNR, CDR2 FQNEAQ (reference sequence). Between the trimmed V and J ends, which lost 3 bases and 0 bases, there was a span of 8 bases. This CDR3 has 15 amino acids.

The rearrangement links TRBV7-9 to TRBJ2-2, with D uncertain. The sequencing sample was made of peripheral blood or thyroid tissue (not recorded which). This clonotype was sampled from an adult man with Graves' hyperthyroidism. The CDR3 region is CASSFRVTNTGELFF. CDR3 bases: TGTGCCAGCAGCTTTAGGGTTACGAACACCGGGGAGCTGTTTTTT.